This T cell receptor beta chain was recovered during a study of CD8 T cells in Susac syndrome. The CDR3 has 12 residues. Germline lookup yields CDR1 LNHNV and CDR2 YYDKDF (reference sequence). Trimming took 9 bases from V and 8 from J, leaving 16 bases between them. Negative isolation yielded CD8+ and CD4+ T cells; FACS enriched TEMRA cells. Random hexamers primed reverse transcription of 0.5 to 1 ug RNA. Via MiXCR, TCRdb re-called the immunoSEQ multiplex PCR reads, giving one row per CDR3 protein. The sample holds about 180,000 distinct CDR3 sequences, about 95% seen once. Sequences were obtained from CD8+ T cells from PBMCs. This TCR was recovered from a human donor with multiple sclerosis. The V and J genes are TRBV15 and TRBJ1-2; D unresolved. Written as DNA, the CDR3 is TGTGCCACTTTGTCTTGGCCAGGAGGCTACACCTTC. This translates into CATLSWPGGYTF.